This is a list of T cell receptor beta chains from one sample in a study of cytomegalovirus exposure and HLA in healthy donors. TCRdb's copy holds only in-frame clones and misses some; the assay was immunoSEQ multiplex PCR. The sample has 95,000 to 150,000 clones, more than 75% seen once. Sequencing was done on a sample of PBMCs. The receptors derive from a man younger than 40 in good health and CMV-seropositive. Both conserved end residues are part of each CDR3. D genes are given only for firm matches. The size entry is marked missing in some rows and otherwise reads once, few, many or a size class.

TRBV9,TRBJ2-1,once,NA,TGTGCCAGCAACTATGGTTCTAGCGACGGTGAGCAGTTCTTC,CASNYGSSDGEQFF
TRBV6-6,TRBJ2-7,NA,NA,TGTGCCAGCAGTTACGGCGGCGAGCAGTACTTC,CASSYGGEQYF
TRBV10-1,TRBJ2-2,NA,TRBD2,TGCGCCAGCAGTGAGGTAGGCGGGAGGGGTACCGGGGAGCTGTTTTTT,CASSEVGGRGTGELFF
TRBV5-4,TRBJ2-1,NA,NA,TGTGCCAGTCGACTACAAGGATATGAGCAGTTCTTC,CASRLQGYEQFF
TRBV30,TRBJ2-1,NA,TRBD2,TGTGCCTGGGGGAGGGAACAACATGAGCAGTTCTTC,CAWGREQHEQFF
TRBV30,TRBJ1-1,NA,TRBD1,TGTGCCTGGAGTGGGCCCTGGACAGGGGCATCTTTCTTT,CAWSGPWTGASFF
TRBV4-3,TRBJ1-4,NA,NA,TGCGCCAGCAGCCAAGGTGGGAGCCGGGAGAAACTGTTTTTT,CASSQGGSREKLFF
TRBV30,TRBJ1-3,NA,NA,TGTGCCTGGAGTGCCTCCATCGGAGACACCATATATTTT,CAWSASIGDTIYF
TRBV6-5,TRBJ2-1,NA,TRBD1,TGTGCCAGCACCCCGGACAGGAATGAGCAGTTCTTC,CASTPDRNEQFF
TRBV13,TRBJ1-4,once,NA,TGTGCCAGCAGCTTCGGGGGGAAGGCTAATGAAAAACTGTTTTTT,CASSFGGKANEKLFF
TRBV28,TRBJ2-4,NA,TRBD2,TGTGCCAGCAGCCCTTCGGCGGGAGCAAACATTCAGTACTTC,CASSPSAGANIQYF
TRBV7-9,TRBJ2-7,NA,NA,TGTGCCAGCAGCCCCGCGACCAATTCTGGATCGGGGCAGTACTTC,CASSPATNSGSGQYF
TRBV13,TRBJ2-3,NA,TRBD1,TGTGCCAGCAGCCACCGGGACAGGGGCACAGATACGCAGTATTTT,CASSHRDRGTDTQYF
TRBV4-3,TRBJ2-7,NA,NA,TGCGCCAGCAGCCAAGATCTCGTTGGAGCGGGTGGATACGAGCAGTACTTC,CASSQDLVGAGGYEQYF
TRBV28,TRBJ1-1,NA,NA,TGTGCCAGCAATGTCGGACAGAGGGGGACTGAAGCTTTCTTT,CASNVGQRGTEAFF
TRBV7-9,TRBJ1-1,NA,TRBD1,TGTGCCAGCAGCGGGACAGAAGACACTGAAGCTTTCTTT,CASSGTEDTEAFF
TRBV27,TRBJ2-1,NA,NA,TGTGCCAGCAGTCGGGTCCCCCCTAGCTACAATGAGCAGTTCTTC,CASSRVPPSYNEQFF
TRBV28,TRBJ2-1,NA,TRBD2,TGTGCCAGCGACGGGAGGGCCGCCTACAATGAGCAGTTCTTC,CASDGRAAYNEQFF
TRBV19,TRBJ2-7,NA,NA,TGTGCCAGTAGCCCTGGTTGGGGGGCCTACGAGCAGTACTTC,CASSPGWGAYEQYF
TRBV10-3,TRBJ1-2,NA,NA,TGTGCCATCACTTCCAGGTCGGAGGGAAACTACACCTTC,CAITSRSEGNYTF
TRBV15,TRBJ2-7,few,NA,TGTGCCACCAGCACCGGCGGGTACGAGCAGTACTTC,CATSTGGYEQYF
TRBV6-5,TRBJ2-7,NA,TRBD2,TGTGCCAGCAGTTTATCGCCTAGCGGGGGCTCCTACGAGCAGTACTTC,CASSLSPSGGSYEQYF
TRBV5-1,TRBJ2-2,NA,NA,TGCGCCAGCAGCCCCCTGGCGGGGAACACCGGGGAGCTGTTTTTT,CASSPLAGNTGELFF
TRBV4-2,TRBJ2-1,few,TRBD1,TGTGCCAGCAGCCAAACTGAGGGGGCGTTGGCTGAGCAGTTCTTC,CASSQTEGALAEQFF
TRBV5-1,TRBJ2-5,NA,TRBD2,TGCGCCAGCAGCTTACAAGCGGGGAGCCAAGAGACCCAGTACTTC,CASSLQAGSQETQYF
TRBV2,TRBJ2-7,NA,TRBD1,TGTGCCAGCCGTAGGGACAGTACCTACGAGCAGTACTTC,CASRRDSTYEQYF
TRBV5-8,TRBJ2-7,few,NA,TGTGCCAGCCGGTATGCTTCCTACGAGCAGTACTTC,CASRYASYEQYF
TRBV6-5,TRBJ1-1,once,TRBD1,TGTGCCAGCAGTTACTTTCGGGACAGTGAAGCTTTCTTT,CASSYFRDSEAFF
TRBV7-2,TRBJ2-1,once,NA,TGTGCCAGCAGCTTATTCAGTAATGAGCAGTTCTTC,CASSLFSNEQFF
TRBV27,TRBJ2-7,NA,NA,TGTGCCAGCAGCAATAGCCCGGGAACCTTATACGAGCAGTACTTC,CASSNSPGTLYEQYF
TRBV25-1,TRBJ2-1,NA,NA,TGTGCCAGCAGTGGTCCCACATACAATGAGCAGTTCTTC,CASSGPTYNEQFF
TRBV5-1,TRBJ1-3,few,NA,TGCGCCAGCAGGGACAGAGACAGTCGCTTACCGAGTTTTGGAAACACCATATATTTT,CASRDRDSRLPSFGNTIYF
TRBV5-5,TRBJ1-2,few,TRBD1,TGTGCCAGCAGCGGGGACAGGGGGCTTAATGAAGCTAACTATGGCTACACCTTC,CASSGDRGLNEANYGYTF
TRBV25-1,TRBJ2-7,medium-sized,TRBD1,TGTGCCAGCAGTGACTCGGACAGGGGGCCCGAGCAGTACTTC,CASSDSDRGPEQYF
TRBV15,TRBJ1-1,NA,TRBD1,TGTGCCACCAGCAGAGGCAGGGGGAGTGAAGCTTTCTTT,CATSRGRGSEAFF
TRBV7-9,TRBJ2-1,once,NA,TGTGCCAGCAGCCCCTACCGTGCGGGAATCTACAATGAGCAGTTCTTC,CASSPYRAGIYNEQFF
TRBV6-5,TRBJ2-1,large,TRBD2,TGTGCCAGCAGTTACTCGGGACTAGCCAGCAATGAGCAGTTCTTC,CASSYSGLASNEQFF
TRBV4-3,TRBJ2-3,NA,NA,TGCGCCAGCAGCCAAAGGCCGGGGGGCTTCGGTACAGATACGCAGTATTTT,CASSQRPGGFGTDTQYF
TRBV30,TRBJ2-3,few,TRBD2,TGTGCCTGGAGTGTCGGACTAGCGGGAGCAGATACGCAGTATTTT,CAWSVGLAGADTQYF
TRBV18,TRBJ1-1,NA,NA,TGTGCCAGCTCACGATCAGGCGGGGACCCTGAAGCTTTCTTT,CASSRSGGDPEAFF
TRBV7-9,TRBJ2-2,NA,TRBD1,TGTGCCAGTAACCGGGTCGGAGGGACAGGGGTCACCGGGGAGCTGTTTTTT,CASNRVGGTGVTGELFF
TRBV30,TRBJ2-7,NA,TRBD2,TGTGCCTGGACTACAGGAGGACTAGGCTCTCGGCCTTGGGGGGAGCAGTACTTC,CAWTTGGLGSRPWGEQYF
TRBV6-4,TRBJ2-1,once,TRBD2,TGTGCCAGCCGACTAGCGGGAGACTCCTACAATGAGCAGTTCTTC,CASRLAGDSYNEQFF
TRBV6-5,TRBJ2-7,NA,TRBD1,TGTGCCAGCAGTTACTCGACAGGGAGTGCCTACGAGCAGTACTTC,CASSYSTGSAYEQYF
TRBV6-4,TRBJ2-7,NA,TRBD1,TGTGCCAGCAGGAAAAAGGGTCGGACAGGGTTACACGAGCAGTACTTC,CASRKKGRTGLHEQYF
TRBV5-6,TRBJ2-1,NA,NA,TGTGCCAGCAGCTTGTGGGGCGGCTACAATGAGCAGTTCTTC,CASSLWGGYNEQFF
TRBV4-3,TRBJ2-2,NA,NA,TGCGCCAGCAGCCAAGCTCTCTATCCCGGGGAGCTGTTTTTT,CASSQALYPGELFF
TRBV4-1,TRBJ2-2,NA,NA,TGCGCCAGCAGCCACAAGTATTATGGGGGACTGAACACCGGGGAGCTGTTTTTT,CASSHKYYGGLNTGELFF
TRBV5-6,TRBJ2-4,few,TRBD2,TGTGCCAGCAGCCGGCCGGGGGGTCCGGCCAAAAACATTCAGTACTTC,CASSRPGGPAKNIQYF
TRBV7-9,TRBJ2-1,NA,TRBD1,TGTGCCAGCAGCTGGGGACAGGGAGCCTACAATGAGCAGTTCTTC,CASSWGQGAYNEQFF
TRBV11-2,TRBJ2-7,once,TRBD2,TGTGCCAGCAGCTCACCATCGGGGGGGGGCTCCTACGAGCAGTACTTC,CASSSPSGGGSYEQYF